The 20 T cell receptor beta chains listed next were all sequenced from one sample in a study of T cell repertoires in cytomegalovirus infection. TCRdb used MiXCR to reprocess the reads, holding one entry per CDR3 protein. The sample has about 89,000 distinct CDR3 sequences; about 29% are singletons. Antigens of these TCRs are unknown. Sequencing was performed on CD8+ T cells from cultured PBMCs, taken from culture after CMV antigen stimulation. These receptors were collected from a human donor in good health (CMV status not recorded). Some clones in this sample may be carry-over from other donors' samples.

The gene calls are TRBV5-1 and TRBJ1-1; TRBD1 agrees at 8 bases. Unmatched junction bases numbered 4, after V lost 0 bases and J lost 6 bases. Germline CDR1 and CDR2: SGHRS and YFSETQ. CDR3 size: 14 residues. The chain's CDR3 is CASSLVQGAPEAFF. DNA of the CDR3: TGCGCCAGCAGCTTGGTGCAGGGGGCCCCTGAAGCTTTCTTT.

The sample holds a few counts of this clonotype. This chain joins TRBV28 and TRBJ1-6; D gene uncertain. V lost 1 base to trimming and J lost 7 bases, with 20 bases between them. Germline V gene sequence: CDR1 MDHEN, CDR2 SYDVKM. There are 18 residues in the CDR3. CDR3 sequence: CASSLSLWSGSENSPLHF. As DNA, the CDR3 is TGTGCCAGCAGTTTATCGCTCTGGTCGGGGTCGGAGAATTCACCCCTCCACTTT. Using reference TRBV28 and TRBJ1-6 for the parts outside the CDR3, the full variable domain is DVKVTQSSRYLVKRTGEKVFLECVQDMDHENMFWYRQDPGLGLRLIYFSYDVKMKEKGDIPEGYSVSREKKERFSLILESASTNQTSMYLCASSLSLWSGSENSPLHFGNGTRLTVT.

The genes are TRBV7-3 and TRBJ1-5; 10 nucleotides line up with TRBD1. Germline CDR1 SGHTA, CDR2 FQGTGA. The CDR3 sequence is 19 residues long. Trimming at V came to 4 bases and at J to 7 bases, leaving 19 bases not matched to a gene. The CDR3 DNA reads TGTGCCAGCAGCTACACCGCTGGGACAGGGGTGGAGTCCGGGCAGCCCCAGCATTTT. It yields the protein CASSYTAGTGVESGQPQHF.

This clonotype was seen many times. The chain has TRBV6-1 and TRBJ1-5; maybe TRBD1 (5 bases). The V gene's germline CDR1 is MNHNS and CDR2 SASEGT. The V and J ends lost 1 base and 4 bases respectively, with 11 bases between them. This CDR3 spans 15 amino acids. The CDR3 here is CASSEVDSRNQPQHF. For the CDR3, the DNA is TGTGCCAGCAGTGAAGTAGACAGCAGGAATCAGCCCCAGCATTTT.

The CDR3 nucleotides are TGTGCCAGTTCTGACAGGCTCTCCTACGAGCAGTACTTC. Translated, it gives CASSDRLSYEQYF. The chain joins TRBV19 to TRBJ2-7; tentatively, D is TRBD1 (6 bases). The germline V and J ends were trimmed by 8 bases and 0 bases, with 11 bases remaining between them. Per germline, CDR1 LNHDA and CDR2 SQIVND (reference sequence). The CDR3 covers 13 residues.

The chain is built from TRBV6-1 and TRBJ2-1, with 7 bases lining up with TRBD2. Germline trimming cut 6 bases from V and 3 bases from J; bases unmatched to any gene: 14. The CDR3 covers 17 residues. Germline assignment: CDR1 MNHNS and CDR2 SASEGT. The CDR3 DNA sequence: TGTGCCAGCAGGATAAAGATTAGCGGGTGGGGCTACAATGAGCAGTTCTTC. It is translated as CASRIKISGWGYNEQFF.

In its sample, this clonotype was seen a few times. This chain uses TRBV11-1 with TRBJ1-1; D perhaps matches TRBD1 (5 bases). Trimming pared 8 bases from V and 3 bases from J, leaving 16 bases between. The CDR3 loop spans 14 amino acids. CDR1 and CDR2 (germline): SGHAT, FQDESV (reference sequence). CDR3 DNA: TGTGCCAGCTTTTCTCAGGGATCGGACACTGAAGCTTTCTTT. It codes for CASFSQGSDTEAFF.

The chain joins TRBV20-1 to TRBJ2-6; D unclear. Trimming removed 0 bases at V and 2 bases at J, with 8 bases between. The CDR3 totals 15 residues. The germline gives CDR1 DFQATT, CDR2 SNEGSKA (reference sequence). The CDR3: CSARDLSTGANVLTF. The CDR3 DNA is TGCAGTGCTAGAGATTTGAGTACTGGGGCCAACGTCCTGACTTTC.

This chain links TRBV27 with TRBJ1-2; possibly TRBD1 for D (6 bases). CDR3 size: 15 residues. V dropped 5 bases and J dropped 8 bases, with 21 bases sitting between them. Germline CDR1 is MNHEY and CDR2 is SMNVEV (reference sequence). CDR3 region: CASSPLQRGERGYTF. The CDR3 region has the DNA TGTGCCAGCAGTCCCCTCCAGAGGGGGGAAAGGGGCTACACCTTC.

This clonotype was counted only a few times. The rearrangement links TRBV27 to TRBJ2-5, with D tentatively TRBD1 (6 bases). V shed 5 bases and J shed 4 bases, with 17 bases lying between them. Germline V gene sequence: CDR1 MNHEY, CDR2 SMNVEV (reference sequence). CDR3 length: 15 residues. Here the CDR3 DNA reads TGTGCCAGCAGTCCCGGGACATCTTTAAGAGAGACCCAGTACTTC. This translates into CASSPGTSLRETQYF.

This clonotype was counted a few times. This chain uses TRBV2 with TRBJ2-1, with 10 bases lining up with TRBD2. Germline V gene data show CDR1 as SNHLY and CDR2 as FYNNEI. V lost 6 bases to trimming and J lost 0 bases; unmatched junction nucleotides: 5. The CDR3 covers 16 residues. CDR3 loop: CASSGLAASSYNEQFF. CDR3 DNA sequence: TGTGCCAGCAGCGGACTAGCGGCAAGCTCCTACAATGAGCAGTTCTTC.

The chain couples TRBV27 to TRBJ2-7, with D possibly being TRBD2 (5 bases). CDR3 length: 16 amino acids. Germline V gene data show CDR1 as MNHEY and CDR2 as SMNVEV (reference sequence). The V gene lost 5 bases and the J gene lost 0 bases, with 17 bases spanning the gap. The CDR3 coding sequence is TGTGCCAGCAGTACAACCTTCCCGGGGAGCTCCTACGAGCAGTACTTC. It encodes CASSTTFPGSSYEQYF.

This clonotype showed up just a few times. The chain combines TRBV10-3 with TRBJ1-2; 8 bases map to TRBD1. The CDR3 has 18 amino acids. Germline assignment: CDR1 ENHRY and CDR2 SYGVKD. With 3 bases clipped from V and 4 bases from J, the junction kept 16 bases outside the gene matches. The CDR3 region has the DNA TGTGCCATCAGTGATCCCGACAGGGGAGTCCGAAACGCCTATGGCTACACCTTC. It yields the protein CAISDPDRGVRNAYGYTF.

This clonotype was seen only a few times. The chain uses TRBV19 and TRBJ2-3; 11 bases match TRBD2. V lost 9 bases, J lost 0 bases, and 11 bases stayed unmatched. This CDR3 contains 17 residues. Germline CDR1 is LNHDA and CDR2 is SQIVND (reference sequence). CDR3 in amino acids: CASPGTSGIPSTDTQYF. CDR3 nucleotide sequence: TGTGCCAGCCCCGGGACTAGCGGAATTCCTAGCACAGATACGCAGTATTTT.

The V gene is TRBV12-3 or TRBV12-4, the J gene TRBJ1-5, with 10 positions matching TRBD1. This CDR3 contains 19 residues. V was clipped by 8 bases and J by 0 bases; unmatched bases: 16. The CDR3 is CASHGWTGGTNYSNQPQHF. Written as DNA, the CDR3 is TGTGCCAGCCACGGCTGGACAGGGGGGACAAATTATAGCAATCAGCCCCAGCATTTT.

This clonotype was counted many times. The chain links TRBV15 to TRBJ2-1, with 9 positions matching TRBD1. The germline V gene has CDR1 LNHNV and CDR2 YYDKDF (reference sequence). The CDR3 loop spans 16 amino acids. V was clipped by 0 bases and J by 8 bases; unmatched bases: 8. CDR3 residues: CATSREREQGADEQFF. CDR3 bases: TGTGCCACCAGCAGAGAGAGGGAACAGGGGGCGGATGAGCAGTTCTTC. The full variable domain, rest sourced from reference TRBV15 and TRBJ2-1, is DAMVIQNPRYQVTQFGKPVTLSCSQTLNHNVMYWYQQKSSQAPKLLFHYYDKDFNNEADTPDNFQSRRPNTSFCFLDIRSPGLGDTAMYLCATSREREQGADEQFFGPGTRLTVL.

V is TRBV4-1 and J is TRBJ2-5; perhaps TRBD1 as D (6 bases). The germline CDR1 and CDR2 sequences are MGHRA and YSYEKL. The CDR3 is 14 residues long. The V gene lost 8 bases and the J gene lost 5 bases, with 18 bases spanning the gap. The CDR3 loop reads CASSQQGLEETQYF. CDR3 coding DNA: TGCGCCAGCTCTCAGCAGGGGCTGGAGGAGACCCAGTACTTC.

The rearrangement links TRBV7-6 to TRBJ2-3, with D hard to call. The CDR3 is 16 amino acids. Germline V gene data show CDR1 as SGHVS and CDR2 as FNYEAQ. V lost 1 base, J lost 1 base, and 12 bases lay in between. CDR3 protein: CASSLGDLLRTDTQYF. As DNA, the CDR3 is TGTGCCAGCAGCTTAGGAGACCTACTTCGCACAGATACGCAGTATTTT.

This clonotype was found many times. The rearrangement joins TRBV28 to TRBJ2-1; 8 bases are shared with TRBD2. There are 14 residues in the CDR3. Germline CDR1 MDHEN, CDR2 SYDVKM. V lost 2 bases, J lost 10 bases, and 7 bases stayed unmatched. The CDR3 bases are TGTGCCAGCAGTTTAGCAGGACTAGCCGACGAGCAGTTCTTC. Protein sequence: CASSLAGLADEQFF.

There are a few counts of this clonotype. This chain uses TRBV12-3 or TRBV12-4 with TRBJ1-4; D is unresolved. The V and J ends lost 6 bases and 6 bases respectively, with 8 bases between them. CDR3 length: 12 amino acids. The CDR3 DNA sequence: TGTGCCAGCAGGTACGACGATGAAAAACTGTTTTTT. Its translation is CASRYDDEKLFF.